The T cell receptor (beta chain) described here comes from a study of blood T cells in healthy people across ages. General study points: Long-lived donors carried more naive CD4+ cells and greater diversity than aged donors.

The authors ran a second PCR of about 7 to 11 cycles using a sample-barcoded 5' primer and a J-beta primer mix. TCRdb reprocessed the 5' RACE reads with MiXCR, giving one entry per CDR3 protein. Of roughly 1.5 million distinct CDR3 sequences listed, approximately 43% are singletons. In regard to this clonotype: What it binds is not known.

The CDR3 loop spans 15 amino acids. Trimming stripped 0 bases from V and 3 bases from J, with 9 bases between. Germline values: CDR1 SGDLS, CDR2 YYNGEE. Sequencing used blood. This receptor was identified in a woman under 30 in good health. The chain employs TRBV9 and TRBJ2-2; tentative D call: TRBD1 (6 bases). DNA of the CDR3: TGTGCCAGCAGCGTAGCTAGGGGGTACACCGGGGAGCTGTTTTTT. Its protein is CASSVARGYTGELFF.